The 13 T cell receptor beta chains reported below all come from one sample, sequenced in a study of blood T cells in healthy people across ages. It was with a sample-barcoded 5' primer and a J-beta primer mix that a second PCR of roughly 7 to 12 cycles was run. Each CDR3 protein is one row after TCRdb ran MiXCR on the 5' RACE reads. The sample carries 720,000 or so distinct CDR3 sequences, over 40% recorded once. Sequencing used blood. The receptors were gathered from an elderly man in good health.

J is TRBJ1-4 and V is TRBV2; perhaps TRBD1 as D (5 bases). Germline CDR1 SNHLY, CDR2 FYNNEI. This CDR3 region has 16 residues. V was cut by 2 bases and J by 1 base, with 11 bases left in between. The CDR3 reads CASSERRGRTNEKLFF. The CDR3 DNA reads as TGTGCCAGCAGTGAACGTCGGGGGAGAACTAATGAAAAACTGTTTTTT. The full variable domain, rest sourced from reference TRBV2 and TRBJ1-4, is EPEVTQTPSHQVTQMGQEVILRCVPISNHLYFYWYRQILGQKVEFLVSFYNNEISEKSEIFDDQFSVERPDGSNFTLKIRSTKLEDSAMYFCASSERRGRTNEKLFFGSGTQLSVL.

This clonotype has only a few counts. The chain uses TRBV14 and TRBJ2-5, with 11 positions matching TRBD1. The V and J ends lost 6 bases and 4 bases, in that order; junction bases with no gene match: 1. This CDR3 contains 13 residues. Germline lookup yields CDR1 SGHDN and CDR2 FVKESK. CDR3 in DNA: TGTGCCAGCAGGGGACAGGGGGTAGAGACCCAGTACTTC. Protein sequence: CASRGQGVETQYF.

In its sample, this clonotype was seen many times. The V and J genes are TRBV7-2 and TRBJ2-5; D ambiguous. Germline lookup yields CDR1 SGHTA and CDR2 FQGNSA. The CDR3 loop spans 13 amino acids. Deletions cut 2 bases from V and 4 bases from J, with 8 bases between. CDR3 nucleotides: TGTGCCAGCAGCTTATCCAGCACAGAGACCCAGTACTTC. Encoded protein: CASSLSSTETQYF.

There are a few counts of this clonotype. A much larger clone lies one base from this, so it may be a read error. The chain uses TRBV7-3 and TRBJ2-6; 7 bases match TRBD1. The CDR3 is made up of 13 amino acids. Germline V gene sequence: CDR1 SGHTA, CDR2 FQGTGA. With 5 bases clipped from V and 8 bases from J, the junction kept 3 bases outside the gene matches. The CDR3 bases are TGTGCCAGCAGCGTACAGGGGACCAACGTCCTGACTTTC. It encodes CASSVQGTNVLTF.

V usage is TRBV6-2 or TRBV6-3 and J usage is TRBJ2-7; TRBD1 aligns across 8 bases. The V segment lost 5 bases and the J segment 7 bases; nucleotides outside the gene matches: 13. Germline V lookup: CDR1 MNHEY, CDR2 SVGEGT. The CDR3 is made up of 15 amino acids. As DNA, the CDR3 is TGTGCCAGCAGTCGCGGAACGAAGACAGGGGCTGAGCAGTACTTC. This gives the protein CASSRGTKTGAEQYF.

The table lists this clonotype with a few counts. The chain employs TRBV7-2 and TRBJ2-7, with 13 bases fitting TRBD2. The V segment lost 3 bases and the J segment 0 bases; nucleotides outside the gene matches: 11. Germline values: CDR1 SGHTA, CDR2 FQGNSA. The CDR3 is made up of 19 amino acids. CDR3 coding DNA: TGTGCCAGCAGCTTTTCCGGGACTAGCGGGACTTCTAGCTCCTACGAGCAGTACTTC. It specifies CASSFSGTSGTSSSYEQYF.

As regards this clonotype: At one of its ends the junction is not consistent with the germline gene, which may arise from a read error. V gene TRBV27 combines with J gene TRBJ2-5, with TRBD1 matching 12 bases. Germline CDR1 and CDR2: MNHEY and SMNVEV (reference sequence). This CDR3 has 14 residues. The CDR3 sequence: CACSGTGGAETQYF. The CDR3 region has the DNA TGTGCCTGCAGTGGGACAGGGGGCGCGGAGACCCAGTACTTC.

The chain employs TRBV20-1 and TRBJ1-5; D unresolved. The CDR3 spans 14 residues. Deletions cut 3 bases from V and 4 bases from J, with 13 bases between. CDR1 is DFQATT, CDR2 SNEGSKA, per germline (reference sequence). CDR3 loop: CSARPAGQNQPQHF. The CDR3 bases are TGCAGTGCTAGGCCAGCAGGTCAAAATCAGCCCCAGCATTTT.

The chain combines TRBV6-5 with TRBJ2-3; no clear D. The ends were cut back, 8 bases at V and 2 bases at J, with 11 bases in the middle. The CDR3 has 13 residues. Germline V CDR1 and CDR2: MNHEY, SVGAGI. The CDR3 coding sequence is TGTGCCAGCCGGACGGAAAACACAGATACGCAGTATTTT. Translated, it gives CASRTENTDTQYF.

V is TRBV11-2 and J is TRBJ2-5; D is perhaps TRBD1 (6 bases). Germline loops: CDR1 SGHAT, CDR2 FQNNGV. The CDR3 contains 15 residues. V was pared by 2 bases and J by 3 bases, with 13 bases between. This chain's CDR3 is CASSLSRDKEETQYF. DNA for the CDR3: TGTGCCAGCAGCTTATCCCGGGACAAAGAAGAGACCCAGTACTTC. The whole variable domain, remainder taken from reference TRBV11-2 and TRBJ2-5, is EAGVAQSPRYKIIEKRQSVAFWCNPISGHATLYWYQQILGQGPKLLIQFQNNGVVDDSQLPKDRFSAERLKGVDSTLKIQPAKLEDSAVYLCASSLSRDKEETQYFGPGTRLLVL.

The CDR3: CASSFRTSGRTDTQYF. CDR3 coding DNA: TGTGCCAGCAGCTTCCGGACTAGCGGGAGGACAGATACGCAGTATTTT. The V and J genes are TRBV12-3 or TRBV12-4 and TRBJ2-3; TRBD2 matches 14 bases. Trimming removed 6 bases from V and 3 bases from J; junction bases left unmatched: 5. The CDR3 contains 16 residues.

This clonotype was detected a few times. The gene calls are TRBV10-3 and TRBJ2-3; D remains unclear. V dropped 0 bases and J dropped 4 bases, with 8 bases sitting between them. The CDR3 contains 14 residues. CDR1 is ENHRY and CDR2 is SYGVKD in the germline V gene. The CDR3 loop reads CAISESGLADTQYF. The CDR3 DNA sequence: TGTGCCATCAGTGAGTCGGGGTTAGCAGATACGCAGTATTTT.

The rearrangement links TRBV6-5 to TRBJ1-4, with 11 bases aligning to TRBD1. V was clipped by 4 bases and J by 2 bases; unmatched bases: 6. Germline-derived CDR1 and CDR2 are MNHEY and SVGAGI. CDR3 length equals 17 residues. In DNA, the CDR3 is TGTGCCAGCAGTTTCGGACAGGGGGCGTCCACTAATGAAAAACTGTTTTTT. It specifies CASSFGQGASTNEKLFF.